The 2 T cell receptor beta chains in this list originate from one sample, sequenced in a study of blood T cell repertoires in COVID-19. Clones were read by immunoSEQ multiplex PCR, and TCRdb kept only the in-frame ones, dropping some. This table has 150,000 to 200,000 clones, 78% appearing once. The sequencing input was peripheral blood. Every receptor here comes from a woman aged 80 or over with active or convalescent COVID-19.

This clone showed up many times. The CDR3 region has the DNA TGCAGCGTTGGAAGGGCACCACAGGGGCCCCAGCATTTT. It yields the protein CSVGRAPQGPQHF. The rearrangement joins TRBV29-1 to TRBJ1-5; TRBD1 might be the D (6 bases). The germline V gene encodes CDR1 SQVTM and CDR2 ANQGSEA. This CDR3 has 13 amino acids. Deletions cut 4 bases from V and 9 bases from J, with 16 bases between. The full variable domain, its missing parts supplied by reference TRBV29-1 and TRBJ1-5, is SAVISQKPSRDICQRGTSLTIQCQVDSQVTMMFWYRQQPGQSLTLIATANQGSEATYESGFVIDKFPISRPNLTFSTLTVSNMSPEDSSIYLCSVGRAPQGPQHFGDGTRLSIL.

This clone appeared a single time. The V call is TRBV7-2, the J call TRBJ1-2, with D uncertain. The germline V gene has CDR1 SGHTA and CDR2 FQGNSA. V shed 2 bases and J shed 8 bases, with 9 bases lying between them. This CDR3 spans 12 amino acids. The CDR3, as DNA: TGTGCCAGCAGCTTAATGGGAGGAGGCTACACCTTC. As protein: CASSLMGGGYTF. Full variable domain (remainder filled in from reference TRBV7-2 and TRBJ1-2): GAGVSQSPSNKVTEKGKDVELRCDPISGHTALYWYRQSLGQGLEFLIYFQGNSAPDKSGLPSDRFSAERTGGSVSTLTIQRTQQEDSAVYLCASSLMGGGYTFGSGTRLTVV.